This TCR beta chain was sequenced in a study of OX40 agonist ivuxolimab in advanced cancers. Only one count was recorded for this clone. Method: immunoSEQ multiplex PCR; TCRdb's copy keeps in-frame clones and lacks some. The sample holds 15,000 to 20,000 clones; 87% are singletons and the top ten take 25% to 35%. The sampling schedule covered blood at baseline, cycle 4 day 1, and cycle 7 day 1. V gave up 0 bases and J gave up 8 bases, with 15 bases separating them. The CDR3 sequence is 15 residues long. Germline CDR1 reads SGHRS; CDR2 reads YFSETQ. This clonotype originated in an adult with an advanced solid tumor such as melanoma, head and neck, liver or kidney cancer. The sequenced sample was CD4+ or CD8+ T cells sorted from blood, obtained in a trial of the OX40 agonist ivuxolimab. The genes are TRBV5-1 and TRBJ2-1, with D maybe TRBD1 (5 bases). The CDR3 loop is CASSLDQGAVDEQFF. CDR3 DNA: TGCGCCAGCAGCTTGGATCAGGGTGCAGTCGATGAGCAGTTCTTC.